This is a list of T cell receptor beta chains from one sample in a study of T cells in Graves' hyperthyroidism and ophthalmopathy. TCRdb reprocessed the multiplex PCR reads via MiXCR and lists one record per CDR3 protein. The sample gives under 350,000 distinct CDR3 sequences, roughly 15% of which show up once; roughly 8.2% is in the top ten. Sequences were obtained from blood. The receptors were gathered from a woman aged 35 to 49 with Graves' hyperthyroidism. Each CDR3 is given with its conserved first and last residue. D genes are given only for firm matches. Not every row has a clone size; where given, it reads once, few, many or a size class.

clone size,D gene,V gene,J gene,CDR3 DNA,CDR3 protein
.,.,TRBV19,TRBJ1-1,TGTGCCAGTAGTACCGGTTATGAAGCTTTCTTT,CASSTGYEAFF
many,.,TRBV18,TRBJ2-7,TGTGCCAGCTCGTCGGACACCTCCTACGAGCAGTACTTC,CASSSDTSYEQYF
few,.,TRBV27,TRBJ2-1,TGTGCCAGCAGCCCCACGCTAGGGCAGGGGTTGGCGGGATCGGCCTTCAATGAGCAGTTCTTC,CASSPTLGQGLAGSAFNEQFF
many,.,TRBV20-1,TRBJ2-3,TGCAGTGCTACCACGCTCACGGGGGATACGCAGTATTTT,CSATTLTGDTQYF
many,TRBD1,TRBV5-1,TRBJ2-7,TGCGCCAGCAGCTCGAGCCCTCGACAGGGCGGCGAGCAGTACTTC,CASSSSPRQGGEQYF
many,TRBD1,TRBV12-3/TRBV12-4,TRBJ2-1,TGTGCCAGCAGCCCGGGACAGGGGTTGGTCAATGAGCAGTTCTTC,CASSPGQGLVNEQFF
many,TRBD2,TRBV20-1,TRBJ2-1,TGCAGTGCTAGATCCAGAGCGGGAGACCACTACAATGAGCAGTTCTTC,CSARSRAGDHYNEQFF
many,.,TRBV11-2,TRBJ1-2,TGTGCCAGCAGCTTAGATTGGTACCACTATGGCTACACCTTC,CASSLDWYHYGYTF
many,TRBD1,TRBV6-1,TRBJ1-1,TGTGCCAGCGTTTCTCCAACAGGGGGTGGAACTGAAGCTTTCTTT,CASVSPTGGGTEAFF
.,.,TRBV7-3,TRBJ2-1,TGTGCCAGCAGCTTAACAGGCAGTATTGGTGCTGAGCAGTTCTTC,CASSLTGSIGAEQFF
.,.,TRBV7-9,TRBJ1-3,TGTGCCAGCAATCTGGGAAACACCATATATTTT,CASNLGNTIYF
many,.,TRBV2,TRBJ2-3,TGTGCCAGCAGAACCCTGGCGGGACGTTCAGATACGCAGTATTTT,CASRTLAGRSDTQYF
.,TRBD1,TRBV5-4,TRBJ2-7,TGTGCCAGCAGCATTAACCGGGACAGAGCCTACGAGCAGTACTTC,CASSINRDRAYEQYF
many,.,TRBV6-1,TRBJ2-2,TGTGCCAGCAGTCTCCAGCGCCCTATGAACACCGGGGAGCTGTTTTTT,CASSLQRPMNTGELFF
few,.,TRBV24-1,TRBJ2-3,TGTGCCACCAGTGATTTGGGCTGGTCTGACACGCAGTATTTT,CATSDLGWSDTQYF
many,.,TRBV20-1,TRBJ2-1,TGCAGTGCTAGAGAACAGGACAATGAGCAGTTCTTC,CSAREQDNEQFF
many,.,TRBV6-1,TRBJ1-6,TGTGCCAGCAGTTTACAAAGAGGACCACCCCTCCACTTT,CASSLQRGPPLHF
few,.,TRBV20-1,TRBJ2-2,TGCAGTGCTAGAGAAATGGGGACTCTTGACACCGGGGAGCTGTTTTTT,CSAREMGTLDTGELFF
many,TRBD2,TRBV28,TRBJ2-1,TGTGCCAGCAGTTTCCGCGGACTAGCGGGCTCCTACAATGAGCAGTTCTTC,CASSFRGLAGSYNEQFF
many,.,TRBV30,TRBJ1-1,TGTGCCTGGAGTGGCGTGGGGCGTGAAGCTTTCTTT,CAWSGVGREAFF
few,TRBD1,TRBV5-1,TRBJ2-7,TGCGCCAGCAGCTTGGGCGGGACAGGGATCTACGAGCAGTACTTC,CASSLGGTGIYEQYF
.,.,TRBV4-1,TRBJ2-5,TGCGCCAGCAGCCAAGGAGCGGCTGGAGTTCAAGAGACCCAGTACTTC,CASSQGAAGVQETQYF
many,.,TRBV30,TRBJ1-1,TGTGCCTGGGACAGATTGAGCACTGAAGCTTTCTTT,CAWDRLSTEAFF
many,.,TRBV20-1,TRBJ2-7,TGCAGTGCTAGAGATCTGACAGCAGACGTCCACGAGCAGTACTTC,CSARDLTADVHEQYF
few,.,TRBV12-3/TRBV12-4,TRBJ1-2,TGTGCCAGCAGTTTAGACCCATGGGATGGCTACACCTTC,CASSLDPWDGYTF
.,TRBD1,TRBV24-1,TRBJ2-7,TGTGCCACCAGTGATACAGGGACAGGGAGGCCCTACGAGCAGTACTTC,CATSDTGTGRPYEQYF
many,.,TRBV27,TRBJ2-7,TGTGCCAGCAGTTTATCTGGCTTCTACGAGCAGTACTTC,CASSLSGFYEQYF
many,.,TRBV28,TRBJ2-2,TGTGCCAGCATTGCGGGCACGAACACCGGGGAGCTGTTTTTT,CASIAGTNTGELFF
.,TRBD2,TRBV7-2,TRBJ2-7,TGTGCCAACAGCCCCACCGGGACTACCATCTCCTACGAGCAGTACTTC,CANSPTGTTISYEQYF
few,TRBD2,TRBV5-1,TRBJ2-7,TGCGCCAGCAGCCCAAGCGGGATAGCGTTCTACGAGCAGTACTTC,CASSPSGIAFYEQYF
many,.,TRBV12-3/TRBV12-4,TRBJ1-1,TGTGCCAGCCTTAGACAGTGGAACACTGAAGCTTTCTTT,CASLRQWNTEAFF
many,.,TRBV3-1,TRBJ2-7,TGTGCCAGCAGCCAAGTCCCCGGGAGCTCCTACGAGCAGTACTTC,CASSQVPGSSYEQYF
few,.,TRBV27,TRBJ2-5,TGTGCCAGCAGTTTGGCCCGGGACTCATGGGAGACCCAGTACTTC,CASSLARDSWETQYF
many,TRBD1,TRBV3-1,TRBJ2-5,TGTGCCAGCAGCCCCCGGGACAGGCCACGAGAGACCCAGTACTTC,CASSPRDRPRETQYF
.,.,TRBV6-1,TRBJ2-3,TGTGCCGCCGCTTTGGGGAGGACAGATACGCAGTATTTT,CAAALGRTDTQYF
.,.,TRBV6-5,TRBJ2-1,TGTGCCAGCAGTTATTATTCTAGCGCGAGGACCTACAATGAGCAGTTCTTC,CASSYYSSARTYNEQFF
.,TRBD2,TRBV28,TRBJ2-2,TGTGCCAGCAGACTAGCGGCCTCCGGGGAACACGGGGAGCTGTTTTTT,CASRLAASGEHGELFF